Listed here are 20 T cell receptor beta chains from one sample, sequenced in a study of monozygotic twins with inflammatory bowel disease. Following a re-call of the 5' RACE reads, TCRdb has one entry per CDR3 protein and lacks DNA. This listing includes about 110,000 distinct CDR3 sequences. The sequencing sample was made of blood. Receptors originate from a human donor with ulcerative colitis or Crohn's disease, or a healthy co-twin of an affected twin (not recorded which).

The V and J genes are TRBV29-1 and TRBJ1-1. There are 11 residues in the CDR3. Germline V gives CDR1 SQVTM, CDR2 ANQGSEA. CDR3 loop: CSMARNTEAFF.

The chain is built from TRBV2 and TRBJ2-1. The CDR3 totals 15 residues. Germline CDR1 SNHLY, CDR2 FYNNEI. The CDR3 sequence: CASSEWPGTYNEQFF.

The genes are TRBV13 and TRBJ1-6. The CDR3 is 15 residues long. Germline values: CDR1 PRHDT, CDR2 FYEKMQ (reference sequence). The CDR3 loop reads CASSPGRLYNSPLHF.

This chain connects TRBV7-8 to TRBJ2-7; TCRdb reports TRBD1, a call that lacks DNA to check it against. CDR1 is SGHVS and CDR2 is FQNEAQ in the germline V gene. The CDR3 is 15 amino acids. The chain's CDR3 is CASSPHIGTGYEQYF.

V and J are TRBV5-1 and TRBJ1-5; the D call from TCRdb, TRBD1, cannot be confirmed without DNA. This CDR3 region has 15 residues. CDR1 SGHRS and CDR2 YFSETQ come from the germline V gene. The CDR3 spells CASSQGTGSNQPQHF.

The chain recombines TRBV12-3 or TRBV12-4 with TRBJ1-5; the D gene TCRdb calls, TRBD1, cannot be checked with no DNA. The CDR3 has 18 residues. The CDR3 loop reads CASSPKAPLPYSNQPQHF.

This chain's CDR3 is CASSLEFGQLTGELFF. The rearrangement uses TRBV5-1 and TRBJ2-2; as DNA is missing, the TRBD1 call by TCRdb cannot be tested. Germline CDR1 SGHRS, CDR2 YFSETQ. The CDR3 length is 16 residues.

This chain's CDR3 is CASSPESANTGELFF. The chain joins TRBV7-3 to TRBJ2-2. The CDR3 contains 15 residues. Looked up from germline, CDR1 is SGHTA and CDR2 is FQGTGA.

This chain joins TRBV13 and TRBJ2-7; TCRdb's D call of TRBD2 is untestable without DNA. The CDR3 is 15 amino acids. CDR1 is PRHDT, CDR2 FYEKMQ, per germline (reference sequence). CDR3 sequence reads: CASLIRAGGLYEQYF.

The V and J genes are TRBV6-5 and TRBJ1-4; TCRdb's D call, TRBD1, is unchecked because there is no DNA. The CDR3 sequence is 16 residues long. Germline CDR1 and CDR2: MNHEY and SVGAGI. This chain's CDR3 is CASSFGGAGRNEKLFF.

This sequence joins TRBV11-2 and TRBJ2-3; lacking DNA, the TRBD1 call made by TCRdb goes unchecked. CDR1 and CDR2 from the germline V gene are SGHAT and FQNNGV. This CDR3 is built from 19 residues. This CDR3 reads CASSLPHSSTGVSTDTQYF. Complete variable domain (other parts from reference TRBV11-2 and TRBJ2-3): EAGVAQSPRYKIIEKRQSVAFWCNPISGHATLYWYQQILGQGPKLLIQFQNNGVVDDSQLPKDRFSAERLKGVDSTLKIQPAKLEDSAVYLCASSLPHSSTGVSTDTQYFGPGTRLTVL.

The chain combines TRBV7-9 with TRBJ2-1; TCRdb reports TRBD1, a call that lacks DNA to check it against. This CDR3 comprises 17 residues. Germline loops: CDR1 SEHNR, CDR2 FQNEAQ (reference sequence). The CDR3 here is CASSLRRGLFGNNEQFF. The complete variable domain, with remaining parts taken from reference TRBV7-9 and TRBJ2-1, reads DTGVSQNPRHKITKRGQNVTFRCDPISEHNRLYWYRQTLGQGPEFLTYFQNEAQLEKSRLLSDRFSAERPKGSFSTLEIQRTEQGDSAMYLCASSLRRGLFGNNEQFFGPGTRLTVL.

V gene TRBV28 combines with J gene TRBJ1-2; no DNA is available, so the TRBD1 call from TCRdb remains unchecked. The CDR3 totals 14 residues. In germline, CDR1 is MDHEN, CDR2 SYDVKM. CDR3 residues: CASTTEPQGYGYTF.

V gene TRBV20-1 combines with J gene TRBJ2-7; lacking DNA, the TRBD2 call made by TCRdb goes unchecked. CDR1 DFQATT and CDR2 SNEGSKA come from the germline V gene (reference sequence). The CDR3 contains 15 residues. The CDR3 reads CSASLPGLAAYEQYF.

The chain combines TRBV7-3 with TRBJ2-1; checking the TCRdb D call of TRBD1 is not possible without DNA. The CDR3 length is 13 residues. Germline V lookup: CDR1 SGHTA, CDR2 FQGTGA. The CDR3 is CASSLDGGNEQFF.

V and J are TRBV20-1 and TRBJ2-7; the TCRdb call, TRBD2, lacks DNA for checking. The CDR3 contains 15 residues. Germline V gene data show CDR1 as DFQATT and CDR2 as SNEGSKA (reference sequence). This CDR3 reads CSAGDGRELDGEQYF.

V is TRBV18 and J is TRBJ1-3; checking the TCRdb D call of TRBD1 is not possible without DNA. The germline V gene encodes CDR1 KGHSH and CDR2 LQKENI. This CDR3 contains 15 residues. The CDR3 sequence: CASSRTGVSGNTIYF.

The gene calls are TRBV10-3 and TRBJ2-3. CDR3 length: 16 amino acids. CDR1 and CDR2 from the germline V gene are ENHRY and SYGVKD. CDR3 in amino acids: CAISESTQVATDTQYF.

The chain combines TRBV7-3 with TRBJ2-3; TCRdb names TRBD1, which stays unverified in the absence of DNA. The CDR3 covers 14 residues. Looked up from germline, CDR1 is SGHTA and CDR2 is FQGTGA. CDR3 residues: CASSLFRGADTQYF.

This chain uses TRBV5-1 with TRBJ2-7; lacking DNA, the TRBD1 call made by TCRdb goes unchecked. The CDR3 has 16 residues. The germline CDR1 and CDR2 sequences are SGHRS and YFSETQ. CDR3: CASSPSTGEGSYEQYF.